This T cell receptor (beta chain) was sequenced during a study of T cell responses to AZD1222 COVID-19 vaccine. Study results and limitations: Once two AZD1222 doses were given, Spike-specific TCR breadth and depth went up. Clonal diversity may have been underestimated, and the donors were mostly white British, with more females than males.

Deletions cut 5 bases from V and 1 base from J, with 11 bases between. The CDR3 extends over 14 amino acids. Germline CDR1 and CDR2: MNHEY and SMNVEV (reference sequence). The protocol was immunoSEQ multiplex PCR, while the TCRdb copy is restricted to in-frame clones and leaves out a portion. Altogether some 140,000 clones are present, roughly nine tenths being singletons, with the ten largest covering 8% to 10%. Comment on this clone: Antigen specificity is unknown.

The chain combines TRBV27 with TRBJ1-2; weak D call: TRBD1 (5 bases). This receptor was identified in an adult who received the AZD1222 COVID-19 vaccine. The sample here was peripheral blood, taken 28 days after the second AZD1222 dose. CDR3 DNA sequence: TGTGCCAGCAGTCCCCGGGGGGGTAACTATGGCTACACCTTC. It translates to CASSPRGGNYGYTF.